Listed here is a single T cell receptor beta chain. This entry is derived from a study of blood T cell repertoires in COVID-19. Study details: Some COVID-19 samples were acute and others convalescent; all came from the United States, Italy and Spain. PBMCs, B-cell-depleted T cells, or T cells provided the cDNA or gDNA that made up the material.

Authors' data handling: Estimates of nucleated cell counts were drawn from the amplification of reference gene primers. Method: immunoSEQ multiplex PCR; TCRdb's copy keeps in-frame clones and lacks some. V and J calls and clone size follow that table, whereas D and trimming were derived from the DNA. The data show about 25,000 clones, 85% to 90% seen once. With 3 bases clipped from V and 2 bases from J, the junction kept 2 bases outside the gene matches. This CDR3 has 15 amino acids. In germline, CDR1 is SNHLY, CDR2 FYNNEI. The source is a man aged 70-80 years with active COVID-19. The chain combines TRBV2 with TRBJ1-5; the match to TRBD1 covers 9 bases. Sequenced material: peripheral blood. In DNA form, the CDR3 reads TGTGCCAGCAGTGACAGGACAGGGGGCAATCAGCCCCAGCATTTT. It yields the protein CASSDRTGGNQPQHF. Supplemented by reference TRBV2 and TRBJ1-5, the full variable domain reads EPEVTQTPSHQVTQMGQEVILRCVPISNHLYFYWYRQILGQKVEFLVSFYNNEISEKSEIFDDQFSVERPDGSNFTLKIRSTKLEDSAMYFCASSDRTGGNQPQHFGDGTRLSIL.